This record looks at one TCR beta chain sequence and its context. This clonotype showed up just a few times. The target of this receptor is not known. This may arise from a read error, as a much more abundant clone is one base away. Via the germline V gene, CDR1 is MNHEY and CDR2 SVGEGT. V is pruned by 0 bases and J by 7 bases, leaving 15 bases of the junction without a gene match. The CDR3 has 18 amino acids, counting the end cysteine and phenylalanine. Only the CDR3 region is kept as DNA, spanning 54 bases read in frame from base 1. TCR beta CDR3 regions were amplified from RNA transcripts. The first round of RT-PCR for the TCR CDR3 was performed with the HTBI primer set and the Qiagen OneStep RT-PCR kit. The libraries were constructed in a second round of multiplex PCR and then size-selected and purified. Libraries were sequenced paired-end with 100 bp reads on an Illumina HiSeq2000. In the paper's pipeline: SOAPnuke was used to process the raw data, throwing out any read that contained adapters or uncalled bases, had a mean Phred below 15, or lacked an exact constant-primer or identifier match. COPE v1.2.5 was used to merge the high-quality paired reads, and each unique nucleotide sequence was defined as a clonotype. MiTCR v1.1 was used to align the clonotypes against IMGT TRBV, TRBD and TRBJ reference segments. The analysis was restricted to V-J combinations with a frequency above 0.0001, which together covered 99% to 99.2% of the repertoires. The TCS score was defined as the ratio of F50 (clonal expansion) to E x V (chaos), calculated using BLOSUM62-based TCRdist between CDR3 peptides within each V-J. Welch's t-statistics and random forest reduced some 510 V-J features to fewer than 15, which were used in a naive Bayes classifier (R e1071). TCRdb reprocessing: public reads trimmed at Q25 with fastp, clones called with MiXCR, in-frame beta chains kept. All rows with the same CDR3 protein become a single entry with the most common DNA and genes. TCRdb's processing, not the authors', yielded these V and J calls. Within this sample are hundreds of thousands of distinct CDR3 sequences, with around 13% of them counted one time only. Roughly 10% of the sample rests with the top ten.

The data derive from a study of T cells in Graves' hyperthyroidism and ophthalmopathy (dated by TCRdb to the late 2010s). Study-level background: Peripheral blood was collected at initial diagnosis, before any treatment. Thyroid tissue and blood T-cell repertoires from roughly six Graves' hyperthyroidism patients were also compared in the study. After sampling, hyperthyroidism patients received methimazole starting at 30 mg daily, and ophthalmopathy patients received high-dose intravenous methylprednisolone. The roughly 100 discovery patients were randomly split 7:3 into training and test sets. TCR V-J signatures able to tell the groups apart were searched for in a discovery cohort of 95 or so patients, of whom roughly 42 had Graves' ophthalmopathy and around 56 had stable Graves' hyperthyroidism. Prospective prediction of ophthalmopathy was tested in an independent validation cohort consisting of roughly 20 hyperthyroidism patients and around 16 patients who later progressed to ophthalmopathy. The paper reports TCR Vbeta CDR3 sequencing of fewer than 150 peripheral blood samples: around 45 ophthalmopathy, roughly 80 hyperthyroidism and 17 progressor patients. Beyond this particular receptor, the publication reports: Most expanded thyroid clonotypes (frequency above 0.001) were also detected in blood, a finding suggesting that blood repertoires may reflect thyroid immune responses. Sample size was not statistically predetermined, and investigators were not blinded to group allocation. In validation, the model predicted progression to ophthalmopathy with approximately 71% sensitivity and roughly 75% specificity, a median of 6.5 months before onset. A model built on a 13 V-J signature distinguished ophthalmopathy from stable hyperthyroidism, reaching around 90% sensitivity and approximately 81% specificity in cross-validation and 80%/75% in testing.

Graves' hyperthyroidism was defined as stable when no progression to ophthalmopathy occurred over 18 months of follow-up. Hyperthyroidism patients were aged 18 to 65 years and newly diagnosed, with disease duration of less than 2 months. The study excluded patients with uncontrolled infections, other autoimmune diseases, pregnancy or lactation. Clinical symptoms, serum thyroxine and TRAb, thyroid ultrasound, and orbital computed tomography formed the basis for the diagnoses. PBMCs were separated from 10 ml of fresh peripheral blood using Ficoll-Paque density gradient centrifugation. Total RNA was extracted with Trizol reagent, and quality was checked on an Agilent 2100 Bioanalyzer.

In this chain, TRBV6-2 or TRBV6-3 is recombined with TRBJ1-2; TRBD1 agrees with 9 junctional bases. The clonotype originates from a woman aged 18-29 years with Graves' hyperthyroidism. Sequencing was carried out using blood. The sequenced DNA: TGTGCCAGCAGTTACTCGGGCGCCTGGGACAGGGTGTTAAGTGGCTACACCTTC. This gives the protein CASSYSGAWDRVLSGYTF.